These 7 T cell receptor beta chains came from one sample sequenced in a study of T cell responses to AZD1222 COVID-19 vaccine. Profiling relied on immunoSEQ multiplex PCR, and the TCRdb table lists in-frame clones only, not all of them. The sample carries around 200,000 clones, 80% to 95% recorded once. Sequencing was performed on peripheral blood, taken on day 0 of AZD1222 vaccination. The receptors come from an adult in good health.

The CDR3 region has the DNA TGTGCCAGTAGTCCCACCGGGACAGGGAACGAGCAGTACTTC. Its protein is CASSPTGTGNEQYF. The chain joins TRBV19 to TRBJ2-7; TRBD1 aligns across 9 bases. The CDR3 consists of 14 residues. Germline CDR1 is LNHDA and CDR2 is SQIVND (reference sequence). The V gene end was trimmed by 5 bases and the J gene end by 5 bases; junction bases not matched to a gene: 7.

The chain has TRBV10-1 and TRBJ2-3, with 12 bases that match TRBD2. The CDR3 contains 17 residues. Germline CDR1 and CDR2: WNHNN and SYGVQD (reference sequence). After removal of 3 bases from V and 3 bases from J, the junction contained 7 bases not matched to a gene. CDR3 sequence reads: CASSDYGLAGLTDTQYF. The CDR3 DNA follows: TGCGCCAGCAGTGATTATGGACTAGCGGGATTGACAGATACGCAGTATTTT.

The chain uses TRBV19 and TRBJ2-1, with TRBD1 identical over 8 bases. From germline, CDR1 is LNHDA and CDR2 SQIVND (reference sequence). Unmatched junction bases numbered 6, after V lost 3 bases and J lost 2 bases. The CDR3 has 16 residues. CDR3 in DNA: TGTGCCAGTAGTATGGGTGGCAGGGGGCCCTACAATGAGCAGTTCTTC. This gives the protein CASSMGGRGPYNEQFF. Full variable domain (missing parts from reference TRBV19 and TRBJ2-1): DGGITQSPKYLFRKEGQNVTLSCEQNLNHDAMYWYRQDPGQGLRLIYYSQIVNDFQKGDIAEGYSVSREKKESFPLTVTSAQKNPTAFYLCASSMGGRGPYNEQFFGPGTRLTVL.

The V and J genes are TRBV19 and TRBJ2-7; D call uncertain. In germline, CDR1 is LNHDA, CDR2 SQIVND (reference sequence). This CDR3 is built from 12 residues. The V and J ends lost 8 bases and 2 bases respectively, with 10 bases between them. The CDR3 bases are TGTGCCAGTTCCTTCACCCCCTACGAGCAGTACTTC. Encoded protein: CASSFTPYEQYF.

The chain is built from TRBV11-3 and TRBJ2-5; no clear D gene. Germline loops: CDR1 SGHNT, CDR2 YENEEA. Trimming took off 5 bases at V and 4 bases at J, with 17 bases between the two ends. The CDR3 length is 15 residues. This CDR3 reads CASSLRGAGAETQYF. Here the CDR3 DNA reads TGTGCCAGCAGCCTGAGAGGTGCCGGCGCAGAGACCCAGTACTTC.

The gene calls are TRBV29-1 and TRBJ1-1; 7 positions match TRBD1. The CDR3 is 14 residues long. Germline V gene lookup returns CDR1 SQVTM and CDR2 ANQGSEA. The J segment lost 4 bases and the V segment lost 7 bases, leaving 12 bases of the junction unmatched. The CDR3 region is CSAPDRDHVTEAFF. The CDR3 bases are TGCAGCGCCCCAGACAGGGACCATGTCACTGAAGCTTTCTTT.

This clone appeared once. In DNA form, the CDR3 reads TGTGCCAGCAGGGACCGAGGGGGAAATACTGAAGCTTTCTTT. Protein: CASRDRGGNTEAFF. The chain is built from TRBV25-1 and TRBJ1-1; possible D gene TRBD1, 6 bases. Germline V gives CDR1 MGHDK, CDR2 SYGVNS. The CDR3 is made up of 14 amino acids. Trimming stripped 6 bases from V and 5 bases from J, with 16 bases between.